The source of this T cell receptor (beta chain) is a study of blood T cell repertoires in COVID-19 (dated by TCRdb to between 2020 and 2021). Background for the entire study: The collaborator samples originated in the United States, Italy and Spain and spanned the acute and convalescent phases of COVID-19. The prospective study material was composed of cDNA or gDNA derived from T cells, B-cell-depleted T cells, or PBMCs. Deeply sampled blood TCRbeta repertoires from subjects exposed to, actively infected with, or recovered from COVID-19 were included in the dataset. The repertoires were made available in a free public database intended to serve as a resource for research on the immune response to SARS-CoV-2. Samples were obtained from the ongoing ImmuneRACE study (first 160 participants) and from 1,254 subjects provided by 6 global collaborators. Sample metadata almost always included a de-identified subject ID, COVID-19 status, age in years and sex. Where available, HLA class I and class II types were obtained from metadata supplied by the sample provider rather than from assay-based typing.

The CDR3 numbers 16 residues from cysteine through phenylalanine. The entry retains the CDR3 DNA only, 48 bases that are in frame from base 1. Collaborating institutions collected whole blood in K2EDTA tubes following their own protocols. For TCRbeta analysis, collaborators shipped samples as frozen whole blood, isolated PBMCs, or DNA extracted from either of those sample types. Overall study results and their limits: The amount of clinical and demographic metadata varied by source and participant and was provided uncurated.

Comments on this clone: Its antigen remains unidentified. No clone much larger than this one lies a single base away; base qualities are absent.

TCRbeta CDR3 regions were amplified from genomic DNA by means of the immunoSEQ Assay, a bias-controlled multiplex PCR. Turning to the authors' computational methods: The number of nucleated cells in each sample was estimated from the amplification of reference gene primers within the assay. To quantify the absolute abundance of each unique TCRbeta CDR3 rearrangement, sequence reads were collapsed and filtered. For each sample, productive Simpson clonality was calculated by taking the square root of Simpson's diversity index across productive rearrangements. In its TCRdb copy, this immuneACCESS table keeps in-frame sequences only and misses some clones. Where compared with another copy, unresolved V genes explain less than half of these, and the others have no known cause. Clone size and V and J calls were adopted from that table, with D and trimming inferred from the DNA. The sample profile shows over 90,000 clones; more than 75% of them were found once. In total, the top ten clones hold 6.2% of the sample.

This sequence was found in a human donor in a cohort sampled during active COVID-19. The chain employs TRBV21-1 and TRBJ2-7; the table's D gene call, TRBD2, was not cross checked with the DNA. TRBV21-1 is noted as a pseudogene. Sequencing was performed on peripheral blood. The CDR3 in this case is CASTESPPCGTYEQYF. The DNA reads as follows: TGTGCCAGCACCGAATCCCCACCCTGCGGAACCTACGAGCAGTACTTC.